One and the same sample provided the 10 T cell receptor beta chains below, sequenced in a study of blood T cell repertoires in COVID-19. Generated by immunoSEQ multiplex PCR, the TCRdb table keeps only in-frame clones and is missing some. The sample has about 110,000 clones, 70% to 90% seen once; the top ten hold more than 4%. Specimen: peripheral blood. Source of these receptors: a human donor in a cohort sampled during active COVID-19.

The chain couples TRBV7-8 to TRBJ1-1; maybe TRBD1 (5 bases). The CDR3 runs to 17 residues. Deletions cut 4 bases from V and 1 base from J, with 19 bases between. CDR1 and CDR2 from the germline V gene are SGHVS and FQNEAQ. As DNA, the CDR3 is TGTGCCAGCAGCTCCGGTTGGGGGGACGCCCCGAACACTGAAGCTTTCTTT. Translated: CASSSGWGDAPNTEAFF.

The chain couples TRBV9 to TRBJ2-1, with D possibly matching TRBD2 (7 bases). From germline, CDR1 is SGDLS and CDR2 YYNGEE. There are 15 residues in the CDR3. V lost 4 bases and J 9 bases, leaving 20 bases between the germline ends. This CDR3 reads CASSLLDLGGGEQFF. DNA for the CDR3: TGTGCCAGCAGCCTCCTGGACTTAGGGGGGGGTGAGCAGTTCTTC.

The chain uses TRBV28 and TRBJ2-6; D is ambiguous. Trimming cost V 5 bases and J 4 bases, with 12 bases left between them. CDR1 MDHEN and CDR2 SYDVKM come from the germline V gene. The length of the CDR3 is 15 residues. CDR3 sequence reads: CASSPPSTGANVLTF. The CDR3 nucleotides are TGTGCCAGCAGTCCCCCGAGCACGGGGGCCAACGTCCTGACTTTC.

The chain couples TRBV6-5 to TRBJ2-5; 7 bases map to TRBD1. CDR1 is MNHEY and CDR2 is SVGAGI in the germline V gene. V shed 7 bases, J shed 3 bases, and the junction held 8 bases outside the gene matches. This CDR3 spans 14 amino acids. The CDR3 nucleotides read TGTGCCAGCAAATGGATTGGGACAGAAGAGACCCAGTACTTC. As protein: CASKWIGTEETQYF.

This sequence joins TRBV18 and TRBJ1-2; perhaps TRBD1 as D (5 bases). This CDR3 is 15 amino acids long. Trimming took off 2 bases at V and 8 bases at J, with 18 bases between the two ends. Germline V CDR1 and CDR2: KGHSH, LQKENI. Here the CDR3 DNA reads TGTGCCAGCTCACCATCTATCCGGGGGGACTGGGGCTACACCTTC. This encodes CASSPSIRGDWGYTF.

The chain combines TRBV6-1 with TRBJ1-5; D possibly corresponds to TRBD1 (5 bases). Germline CDR1 MNHNS, CDR2 SASEGT. Trimming left V 1 base short and J 3 bases short, with 7 bases between. The CDR3 spans 14 residues. Here the CDR3 DNA reads TGTGCCAGCAGTGAAGGACAGTTCAATCAGCCCCAGCATTTT. Translated: CASSEGQFNQPQHF.

The V call is TRBV19, the J call TRBJ2-7; 7 bases agree with TRBD2. The CDR3 sequence is 19 residues long. The germline CDR1 and CDR2 sequences are LNHDA and SQIVND (reference sequence). V lost 6 bases and J lost 3; bases outside the gene matches: 23. CDR3 in DNA: TGTGCCAGTAGGCGACCAGCCCCTGGGGGTGCTAGCGGAATCTACGAGCAGTACTTC. Translation gives CASRRPAPGGASGIYEQYF. The full variable domain, with the rest looked up from reference TRBV19 and TRBJ2-7, is DGGITQSPKYLFRKEGQNVTLSCEQNLNHDAMYWYRQDPGQGLRLIYYSQIVNDFQKGDIAEGYSVSREKKESFPLTVTSAQKNPTAFYLCASRRPAPGGASGIYEQYFGPGTRLTVT.

The chain employs TRBV6-6 and TRBJ1-1; D might be TRBD1 (6 bases). CDR3 size: 15 residues. CDR1 and CDR2 from the germline V gene are MNHNY and SVGAGI (reference sequence). V lost 5 bases to trimming and J lost 0 bases, with 13 bases between them. The CDR3 is CASSTPGQVNTEAFF. In DNA, the CDR3 is TGTGCCAGCAGTACTCCGGGACAAGTGAACACTGAAGCTTTCTTT.

The CDR3 DNA reads as TGTGCCAGTAGCCGCGGACTAGCGGGAGAGAACGGGGAGCTGTTTTTT. This encodes CASSRGLAGENGELFF. The chain has TRBV19 and TRBJ2-2, with TRBD2 matching 13 bases. The trim removed 6 bases at V and 7 bases at J, leaving 8 bases unmatched. The germline V gene has CDR1 LNHDA and CDR2 SQIVND (reference sequence). This CDR3 is built from 16 residues.

V gene TRBV7-3 combines with J gene TRBJ2-1; D perhaps matches TRBD1 (5 bases). Germline V gives CDR1 SGHTA, CDR2 FQGTGA. The V end lost 5 bases, the J end lost 5 bases, and 22 bases lay between the germline ends. This CDR3 region has 17 residues. The DNA of the CDR3 is TGTGCCAGCAGCACCCGGACATCCCGGTTAATGGACAATGAGCAGTTCTTC. It specifies CASSTRTSRLMDNEQFF. Full variable domain (remainder filled in from reference TRBV7-3 and TRBJ2-1): GAGVSQTPSNKVTEKGKYVELRCDPISGHTALYWYRQSLGQGPEFLIYFQGTGAADDSGLPNDRFFAVRPEGSVSTLKIQRTERGDSAVYLCASSTRTSRLMDNEQFFGPGTRLTVL.